A selection of T cell receptor beta chains follows, all from one sample in a study of cytomegalovirus exposure and HLA in healthy donors. Sequencing used immunoSEQ multiplex PCR; TCRdb keeps in-frame clones, though not all of them. The table includes about 100,000 clones, 63% detected once. The sequencing input was PBMCs. The receptors come from a human donor in good health. Both conserved end residues are part of each CDR3. The D gene is left open where the match is weak. Clone size is given for some rows only: seen once, a few or many times, or a class if the clone is expanded.

TRBJ2-5 | . | . | TRBV5-1 | TGCGCCAGCAGCTTGGGTCCTTCCCAAGAGACCCAGTACTTC | CASSLGPSQETQYF
TRBJ2-1 | . | . | TRBV5-1 | TGCGCCAGCAGGAACGCTCTAAGAAGCTCCTACAATGAGCAGTTCTTC | CASRNALRSSYNEQFF
TRBJ2-5 | . | . | TRBV7-3 | TGTGCCAGCAGCCCGTCTGGGGGCAGCGAGACCCAGTACTTC | CASSPSGGSETQYF
TRBJ2-7 | TRBD2 | . | TRBV27 | TGTGCCAGCAGTTTTCGAGCCCCTCGGCTAGCGGGAGGCGAGCAGTACTTC | CASSFRAPRLAGGEQYF
TRBJ2-7 | . | . | TRBV30 | TGTGCCTGGAGTGTAAAAGACTCCTCCTACGAGCAGTACTTC | CAWSVKDSSYEQYF
TRBJ2-5 | TRBD1 | once | TRBV28 | TGTGCCAGCAGCCCGGACAGGGGGATAGAGACCCAGTACTTC | CASSPDRGIETQYF
TRBJ1-6 | . | . | TRBV6-6 | TGTGCCAGCAAACCCGACGGGAGCTCCTATAATTCACCCCTCCACTTT | CASKPDGSSYNSPLHF
TRBJ2-3 | TRBD2 | few | TRBV18 | TGTGCCAGCTCACTCCGGACTAGCGGGATGGTCACAGATACGCAGTATTTT | CASSLRTSGMVTDTQYF
TRBJ2-5 | TRBD1 | . | TRBV29-1 | TGCAGCGTTGCAGGTGCCAGGGGGCCTGAGACCCAGTACTTC | CSVAGARGPETQYF
TRBJ1-5 | . | few | TRBV6-1 | TGTGCCAGCAGTGCGACGGGGTATCAGCCCCAGCATTTT | CASSATGYQPQHF
TRBJ1-5 | TRBD1 | . | TRBV4-2 | TGTGCCAGCAGCCAAGACGGACAGGGCAATCAGCCCCAGCATTTT | CASSQDGQGNQPQHF
TRBJ2-5 | . | . | TRBV7-3 | TGTGCCAGCAGCCCGTACGGAGGGGGCAATAGGTACCAAGAGACCCAGTACTTC | CASSPYGGGNRYQETQYF
TRBJ2-1 | TRBD2 | . | TRBV28 | TGTGCCAGCAGTTTATTTGGGGCGGGAGACAATGAGCAGTTCTTC | CASSLFGAGDNEQFF
TRBJ2-3 | TRBD2 | few | TRBV14 | TGTGCCAGCAGCCCCTCGAGCGGGAGTAGCCCAGATACGCAGTATTTT | CASSPSSGSSPDTQYF
TRBJ1-4 | TRBD1 | . | TRBV7-9 | TGTGCCAGCAGCCTAGTAGCAGGGGGCTATGGTAATGAAAAACTGTTTTTT | CASSLVAGGYGNEKLFF
TRBJ1-1 | TRBD1 | few | TRBV5-6 | TGTGCCAGCAGCTTGCGTGGGGGACAGACTGAAGCTTTCTTT | CASSLRGGQTEAFF
TRBJ2-7 | . | . | TRBV10-3 | TGTGCCATCAGTGAGTCGGTCGACTCCTACGAGCAGTACTTC | CAISESVDSYEQYF
TRBJ2-2 | . | . | TRBV5-1 | TGCGCCAGCAGCTTGGGCGGGGACAGTTTAAACACCGGGGAGCTGTTTTTT | CASSLGGDSLNTGELFF
TRBJ2-1 | TRBD2 | . | TRBV29-1 | TGCAGCCTCTATAGGACTAGCGCAGGCAATGAGCAGTTCTTC | CSLYRTSAGNEQFF
TRBJ2-7 | TRBD2 | . | TRBV29-1 | TGCAGCGCCCTCGGGGGGGCCTTTGCCTACGAGCAGTACTTC | CSALGGAFAYEQYF
TRBJ2-3 | . | few | TRBV6-5 | TGTGCCAGCAGTTACGGTCGGTACGACACAGATACGCAGTATTTT | CASSYGRYDTDTQYF
TRBJ2-7 | . | . | TRBV28 | TGTGCCAGCAGTTCAGGACAGAGATCTTGGTACGAGCAGTACTTC | CASSSGQRSWYEQYF
TRBJ2-5 | . | . | TRBV6-1 | TGTGCCAGCAGTGAAGAGGTCGGCGGCAGGGCAGAGACCCAGTACTTC | CASSEEVGGRAETQYF
TRBJ2-7 | TRBD2 | few | TRBV6-6 | TGTGCCAGCAGTCATCAGCGGGGAGGGCCCCACGAGCAGTACTTC | CASSHQRGGPHEQYF
TRBJ1-4 | . | few | TRBV5-1 | TGCGCCAGCAGCTTGACAGCTTTTAATGAAAAACTGTTTTTT | CASSLTAFNEKLFF
TRBJ2-1 | TRBD2 | . | TRBV9 | TGTGCCAGCAGCGCAGCCCCCTTTGGGGGGGGCTCCTACAATGAGCAGTTCTTC | CASSAAPFGGGSYNEQFF
TRBJ2-3 | . | . | TRBV5-5 | TGTGCCAGCAGCTTGGCGTGGGGAGGCACAGATACGCAGTATTTT | CASSLAWGGTDTQYF
TRBJ2-5 | TRBD2 | . | TRBV9 | TGTGCCAGCAGCCCACACCCGGGGGGGGTCGGCGAGACCCAGTACTTC | CASSPHPGGVGETQYF
TRBJ2-2 | TRBD1 | few | TRBV2 | TGTGCCAGCAGAATCGGGACAGGGAGCACCGGGGAGCTGTTTTTT | CASRIGTGSTGELFF
TRBJ2-5 | . | once | TRBV5-1 | TGCGCCAGCAGCGCAGGGGCTATGGGGATAGAGACCCAGTACTTC | CASSAGAMGIETQYF
TRBJ1-2 | . | . | TRBV28 | TGTGCCAGCAGTTTAGGCCGCGCGCGGGGCTACACCTTC | CASSLGRARGYTF
TRBJ1-2 | . | . | TRBV7-9 | TGTGCCAGCAGCTTAGCGGGGGGGTACTATGGCTACACCTTC | CASSLAGGYYGYTF
TRBJ1-1 | . | . | TRBV27 | TGTGCCAGCAGTTTGTTTGGCGGGAACACTGAAGCTTTCTTT | CASSLFGGNTEAFF
TRBJ2-2 | . | few | TRBV2 | TGTGCCAGCAGTGAAGGGCTAGCTCGGAACACCGGGGAGCTGTTTTTT | CASSEGLARNTGELFF
TRBJ2-4 | TRBD1 | . | TRBV27 | TGTGCCAGCAGCTCAGGGGGACAGGGAGTCGTCTATTTGGACTTC | CASSSGGQGVVYLDF
TRBJ2-1 | TRBD2 | . | TRBV11-3 | TGTGCCAGCAGCCCTAGCGGGCGCTGCAATGAGCAGTTCTTC | CASSPSGRCNEQFF
TRBJ2-5 | TRBD1 | . | TRBV5-1 | TGCGCCAGCAGCTTGGCCGGGACAGTCCAAGAGACCCAGTACTTC | CASSLAGTVQETQYF
TRBJ2-7 | . | . | TRBV28 | TGTGCCACCACGAACCGACGTGCGGGTCTCTCCTACGAGCAGTACTTC | CATTNRRAGLSYEQYF
TRBJ2-1 | TRBD1 | . | TRBV19 | TGTGCCAGTAGTCCCGGACAGGGGAGCTACAATGAGCAGTTCTTC | CASSPGQGSYNEQFF
TRBJ2-5 | . | . | TRBV4-1 | TGCGCCAGCAGCCAAGAGGCGACAGTCCAAGAGACCCAGTACTTC | CASSQEATVQETQYF
TRBJ1-2 | TRBD1 | few | TRBV6-5 | TGTGCCAGCAGTCCCGGACAGGGGAGGTACACCTTC | CASSPGQGRYTF
TRBJ1-1 | . | . | TRBV19 | TGTGCCAGTAGTATCGCAGGGGCTATTATCACTGAAGCTTTCTTT | CASSIAGAIITEAFF
TRBJ2-2 | . | . | TRBV28 | TGTGCCAGCAGTTTAGGCGGGAACACCGGGGAGCTGTTTTTT | CASSLGGNTGELFF
TRBJ1-5 | . | . | TRBV5-1 | TGCGCCAGCAGCGAGAGAGGCGGTGGTAATCAGCCCCAGCATTTT | CASSERGGGNQPQHF
TRBJ2-1 | TRBD2 | . | TRBV7-3 | TGTGCCAGCAGCATACTAGCGGGAGGTGGCAATGAGCAGTTCTTC | CASSILAGGGNEQFF
TRBJ2-7 | . | . | TRBV30 | TGTGCCTGGAGCGGGTCTGAGTTGGTGCCGGAGCAGTACTTC | CAWSGSELVPEQYF